These T cell receptor beta chains were read from a single sample in a study of OX40 agonist ivuxolimab in advanced cancers. TCRdb's table, derived via immunoSEQ multiplex PCR, lists solely in-frame clones and lacks some. The sample records approximately 84,000 clones, 70% to 90% being singletons. This material consisted of CD4+ or CD8+ T cells sorted from blood, taken in a trial of the OX40 agonist ivuxolimab. The receptors stem from an adult with an advanced solid tumor such as melanoma, head and neck, liver or kidney cancer. Both conserved end residues are trimmed from each CDR3. A D gene is named only where the DNA matches it firmly.

v_gene	d_gene	j_gene	CDR3aa
TRBV7-7	TRBD2	TRBJ2-5	ASSVASGSETQY
TRBV2	TRBD1	TRBJ1-4	ASSFQGEANEKLF
TRBV29-1	TRBD2	TRBJ2-7	SVCLAGGAMYEQY
TRBV5-1	-	TRBJ2-1	ASSLVLLDNEQF
TRBV6-5	TRBD1	TRBJ1-4	ASRGTATNEKLF
TRBV10-1	-	TRBJ1-1	ASSDYTTILVTEAF
TRBV18	-	TRBJ1-1	ASSPFDSLGTEAF
TRBV7-2	TRBD2	TRBJ2-5	ASSLPRLAGGQETQY
TRBV6-1	TRBD1	TRBJ2-3	ASSSGGGYTQY
TRBV6-6	TRBD2	TRBJ2-1	ASSYGGEGRHNEQF
TRBV19	-	TRBJ1-2	ASSIGLNYGYT
TRBV5-1	-	TRBJ1-4	ASSLRAPTNEKLF
TRBV5-5	-	TRBJ2-1	ASSPSRFSYNEQF
TRBV28	TRBD1	TRBJ2-7	ASSSGQGTHEQY
TRBV5-1	-	TRBJ2-6	ASSSQASGANVLT
TRBV4-1	-	TRBJ2-4	ASSQDGGSVNIQY
TRBV5-5	-	TRBJ2-7	ASSFGGHEQY
TRBV19	TRBD1	TRBJ1-5	ASSGTVNQPQH
TRBV6-1	-	TRBJ2-2	ASSAGYTGELF
TRBV4-1	-	TRBJ2-3	ASSQVWDGDTQY